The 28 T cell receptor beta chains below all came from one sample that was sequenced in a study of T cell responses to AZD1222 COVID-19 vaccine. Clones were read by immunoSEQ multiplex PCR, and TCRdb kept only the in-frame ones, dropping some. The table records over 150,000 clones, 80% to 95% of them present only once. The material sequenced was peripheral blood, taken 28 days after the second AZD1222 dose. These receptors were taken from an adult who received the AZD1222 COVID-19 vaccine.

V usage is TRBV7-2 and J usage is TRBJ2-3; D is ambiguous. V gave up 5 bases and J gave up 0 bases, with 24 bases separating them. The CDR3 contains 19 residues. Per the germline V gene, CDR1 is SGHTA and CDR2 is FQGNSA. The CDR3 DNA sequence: TGTGCCAGCAGCCAAGAACCGGGTCTCCCTCCACTTAGCACAGATACGCAGTATTTT. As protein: CASSQEPGLPPLSTDTQYF.

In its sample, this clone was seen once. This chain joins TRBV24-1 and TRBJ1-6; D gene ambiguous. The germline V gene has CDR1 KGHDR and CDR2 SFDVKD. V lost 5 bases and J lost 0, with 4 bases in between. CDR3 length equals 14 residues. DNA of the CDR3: TGTGCCACCAGTGGCAGCTCCTATAATTCACCCCTCCACTTT. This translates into CATSGSSYNSPLHF.

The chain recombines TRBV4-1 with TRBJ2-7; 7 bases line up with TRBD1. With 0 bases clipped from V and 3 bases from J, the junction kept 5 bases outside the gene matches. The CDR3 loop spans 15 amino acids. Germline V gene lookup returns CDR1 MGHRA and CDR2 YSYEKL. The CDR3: CASSQETGLGYEQYF. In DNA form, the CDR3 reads TGCGCCAGCAGCCAAGAGACAGGGCTGGGCTACGAGCAGTACTTC.

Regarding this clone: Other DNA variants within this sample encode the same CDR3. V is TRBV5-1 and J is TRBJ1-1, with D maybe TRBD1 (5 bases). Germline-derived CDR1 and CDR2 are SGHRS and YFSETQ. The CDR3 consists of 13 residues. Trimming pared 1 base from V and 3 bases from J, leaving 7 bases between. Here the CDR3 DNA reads TGCGCCAGCAGCTTGTCGGGGCACACTGAAGCTTTCTTT. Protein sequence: CASSLSGHTEAFF.

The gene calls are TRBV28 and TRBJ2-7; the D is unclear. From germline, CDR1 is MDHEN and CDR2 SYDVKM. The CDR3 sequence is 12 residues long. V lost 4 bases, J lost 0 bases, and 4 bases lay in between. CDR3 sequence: CASSYYSYEQYF. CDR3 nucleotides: TGTGCCAGCAGTTATTACTCCTACGAGCAGTACTTC.

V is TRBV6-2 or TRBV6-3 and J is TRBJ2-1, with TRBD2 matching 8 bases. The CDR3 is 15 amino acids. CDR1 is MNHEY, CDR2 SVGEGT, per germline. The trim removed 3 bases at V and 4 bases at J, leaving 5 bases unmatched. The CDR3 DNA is TGTGCCAGCAGTTATATAGCGGGGCCATACAATGAGCAGTTCTTC. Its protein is CASSYIAGPYNEQFF.

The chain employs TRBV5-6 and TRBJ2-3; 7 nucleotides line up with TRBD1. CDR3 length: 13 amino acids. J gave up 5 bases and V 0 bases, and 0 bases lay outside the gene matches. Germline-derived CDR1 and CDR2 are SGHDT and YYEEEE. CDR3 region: CASSLAGGDTQYF. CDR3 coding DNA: TGTGCCAGCAGCTTGGCAGGGGGAGATACGCAGTATTTT.

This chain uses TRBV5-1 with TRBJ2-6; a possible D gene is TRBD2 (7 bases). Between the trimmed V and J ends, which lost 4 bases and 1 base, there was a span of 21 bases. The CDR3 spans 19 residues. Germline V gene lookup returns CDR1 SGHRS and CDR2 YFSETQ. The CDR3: CASSPSLGGGFSGANVLTF. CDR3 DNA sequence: TGCGCCAGCAGCCCCTCGCTAGGGGGGGGCTTTTCTGGGGCCAACGTCCTGACTTTC.

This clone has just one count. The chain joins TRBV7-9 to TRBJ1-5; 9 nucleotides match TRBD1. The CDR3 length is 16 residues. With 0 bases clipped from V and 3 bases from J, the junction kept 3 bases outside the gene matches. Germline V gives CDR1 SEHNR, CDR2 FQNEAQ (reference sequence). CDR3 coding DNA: TGTGCCAGCAGCTTAGCGGGACAGGGCCTCAATCAGCCCCAGCATTTT. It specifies CASSLAGQGLNQPQHF. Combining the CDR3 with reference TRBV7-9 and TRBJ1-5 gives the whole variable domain DTGVSQNPRHKITKRGQNVTFRCDPISEHNRLYWYRQTLGQGPEFLTYFQNEAQLEKSRLLSDRFSAERPKGSFSTLEIQRTEQGDSAMYLCASSLAGQGLNQPQHFGDGTRLSIL.

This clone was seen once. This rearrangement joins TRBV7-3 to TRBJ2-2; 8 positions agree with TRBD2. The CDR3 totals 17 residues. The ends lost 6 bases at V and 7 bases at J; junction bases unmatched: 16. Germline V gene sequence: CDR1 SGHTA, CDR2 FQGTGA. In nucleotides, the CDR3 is TGTGCCAGCAGTTCTTATATTGCCCCAAGCGGGGGCGGGGAGCTGTTTTTT. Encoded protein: CASSSYIAPSGGGELFF.

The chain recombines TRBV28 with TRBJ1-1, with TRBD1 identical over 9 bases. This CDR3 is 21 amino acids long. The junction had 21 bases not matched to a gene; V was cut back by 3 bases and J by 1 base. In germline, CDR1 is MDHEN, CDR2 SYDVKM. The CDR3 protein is CASSLEAGTGLIWWTNTEAFF. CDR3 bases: TGTGCCAGCAGTTTGGAAGCCGGGACAGGGTTGATATGGTGGACGAACACTGAAGCTTTCTTT.

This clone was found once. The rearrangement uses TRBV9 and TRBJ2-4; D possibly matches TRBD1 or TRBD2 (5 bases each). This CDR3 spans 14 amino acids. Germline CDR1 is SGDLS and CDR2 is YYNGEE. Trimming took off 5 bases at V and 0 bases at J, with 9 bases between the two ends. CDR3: CASSTGTAKNIQYF. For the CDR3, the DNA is TGTGCCAGCAGTACCGGGACAGCCAAAAACATTCAGTACTTC.

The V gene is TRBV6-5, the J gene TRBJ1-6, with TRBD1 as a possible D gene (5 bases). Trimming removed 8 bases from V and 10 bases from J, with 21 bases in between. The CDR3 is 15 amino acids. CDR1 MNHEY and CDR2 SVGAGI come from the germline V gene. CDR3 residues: CASHATTAAGSPLHF. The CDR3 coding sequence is TGTGCCAGCCACGCCACGACAGCCGCGGGCTCACCCCTCCACTTT.

In nucleotides, the CDR3 is TGCAGCGTAGCGGGAGCCACAGATACGCAGTATTTT. Its protein product is CSVAGATDTQYF. The rearrangement joins TRBV29-1 to TRBJ2-3, with 8 bases identical to TRBD2. The V gene end was trimmed by 6 bases and the J gene end by 2 bases; junction bases not matched to a gene: 1. Germline V CDR1 and CDR2: SQVTM, ANQGSEA. CDR3 length: 12 amino acids.

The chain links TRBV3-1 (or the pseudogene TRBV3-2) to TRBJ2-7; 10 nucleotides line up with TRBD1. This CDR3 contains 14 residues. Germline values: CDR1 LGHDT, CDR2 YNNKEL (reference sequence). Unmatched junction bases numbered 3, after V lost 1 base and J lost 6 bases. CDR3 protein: CASSQGQGAGEQYF. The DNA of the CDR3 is TGTGCCAGCAGCCAAGGACAGGGGGCTGGCGAGCAGTACTTC.

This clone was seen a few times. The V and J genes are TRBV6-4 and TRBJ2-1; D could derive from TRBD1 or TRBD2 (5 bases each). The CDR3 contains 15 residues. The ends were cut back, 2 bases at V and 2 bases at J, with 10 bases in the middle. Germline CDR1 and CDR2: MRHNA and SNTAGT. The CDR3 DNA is TGTGCCAGCAGTGACGGGGGAGAGCCCTACAATGAGCAGTTCTTC. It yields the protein CASSDGGEPYNEQFF.

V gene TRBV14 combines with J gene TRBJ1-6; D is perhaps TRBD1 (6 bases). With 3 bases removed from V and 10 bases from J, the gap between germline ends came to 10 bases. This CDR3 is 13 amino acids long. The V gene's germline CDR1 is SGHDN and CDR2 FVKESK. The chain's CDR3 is CASSHLRGSPLHF. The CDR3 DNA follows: TGTGCCAGCAGCCACCTTAGGGGGTCACCCCTCCACTTT.

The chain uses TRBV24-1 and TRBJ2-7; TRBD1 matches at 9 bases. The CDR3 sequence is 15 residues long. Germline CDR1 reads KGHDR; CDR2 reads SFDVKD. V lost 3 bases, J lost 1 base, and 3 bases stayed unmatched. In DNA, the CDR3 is TGTGCCACCAGTGATCCGGGACAGGGATCCTACGAGCAGTACTTC. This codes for CATSDPGQGSYEQYF.

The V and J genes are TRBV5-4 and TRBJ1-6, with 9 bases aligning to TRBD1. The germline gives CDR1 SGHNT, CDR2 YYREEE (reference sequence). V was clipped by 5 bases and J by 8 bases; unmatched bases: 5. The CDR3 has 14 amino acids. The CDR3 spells CASSRDRVDSPLHF. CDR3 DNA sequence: TGTGCCAGCAGTCGGGACAGGGTGGATTCACCCCTCCACTTT.

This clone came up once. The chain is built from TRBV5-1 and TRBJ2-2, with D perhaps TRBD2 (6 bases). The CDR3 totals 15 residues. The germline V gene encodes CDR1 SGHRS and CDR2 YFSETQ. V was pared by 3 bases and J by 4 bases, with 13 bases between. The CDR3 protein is CASSYRDSFTGELFF. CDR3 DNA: TGCGCCAGCAGCTATCGGGACTCATTCACCGGGGAGCTGTTTTTT.

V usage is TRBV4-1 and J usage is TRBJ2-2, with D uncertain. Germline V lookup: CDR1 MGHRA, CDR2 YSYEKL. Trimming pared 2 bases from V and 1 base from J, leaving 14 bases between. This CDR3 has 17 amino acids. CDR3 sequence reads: CASSQSFPGQNTGELFF. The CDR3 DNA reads TGCGCCAGCAGCCAATCATTCCCGGGCCAGAACACCGGGGAGCTGTTTTTT.

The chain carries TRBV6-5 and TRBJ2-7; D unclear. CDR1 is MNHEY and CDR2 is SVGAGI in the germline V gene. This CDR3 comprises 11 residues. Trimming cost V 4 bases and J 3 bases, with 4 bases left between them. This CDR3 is CASSSIYEQYF. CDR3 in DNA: TGTGCCAGCAGTTCAATCTACGAGCAGTACTTC.

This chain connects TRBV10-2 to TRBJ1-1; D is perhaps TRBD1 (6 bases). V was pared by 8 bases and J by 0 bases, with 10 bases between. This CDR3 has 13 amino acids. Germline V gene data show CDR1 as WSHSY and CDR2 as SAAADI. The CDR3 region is CASEGGMNTEAFF. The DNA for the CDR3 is TGCGCCAGCGAGGGGGGGATGAACACTGAAGCTTTCTTT.

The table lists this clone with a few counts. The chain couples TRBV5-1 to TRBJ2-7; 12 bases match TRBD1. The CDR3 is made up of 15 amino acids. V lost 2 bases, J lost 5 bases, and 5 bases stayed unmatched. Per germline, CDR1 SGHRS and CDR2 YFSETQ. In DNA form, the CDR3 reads TGCGCCAGCAGCTTTGGGACAGGGGGCATCAACGAGCAGTACTTC. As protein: CASSFGTGGINEQYF.

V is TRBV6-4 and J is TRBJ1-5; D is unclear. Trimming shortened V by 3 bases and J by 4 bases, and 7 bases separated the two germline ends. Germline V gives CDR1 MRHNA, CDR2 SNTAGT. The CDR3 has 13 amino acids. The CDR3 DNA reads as TGTGCCAGCAGTGAAAGATGGAATCAGCCCCAGCATTTT. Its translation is CASSERWNQPQHF.

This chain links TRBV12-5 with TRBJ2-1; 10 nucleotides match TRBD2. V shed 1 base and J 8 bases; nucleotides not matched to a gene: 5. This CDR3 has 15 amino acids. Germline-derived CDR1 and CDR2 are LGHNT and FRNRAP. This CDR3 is CASGLGGLAYDEQFF. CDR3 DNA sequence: TGTGCTAGTGGTTTGGGGGGACTAGCGTACGATGAGCAGTTCTTC.

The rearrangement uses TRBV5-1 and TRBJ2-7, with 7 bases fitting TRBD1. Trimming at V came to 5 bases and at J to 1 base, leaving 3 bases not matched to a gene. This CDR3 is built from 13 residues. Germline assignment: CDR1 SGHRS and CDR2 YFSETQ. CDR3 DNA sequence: TGCGCCAGCAGGCCGGGACAGTCCTACGAGCAGTACTTC. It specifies CASRPGQSYEQYF.

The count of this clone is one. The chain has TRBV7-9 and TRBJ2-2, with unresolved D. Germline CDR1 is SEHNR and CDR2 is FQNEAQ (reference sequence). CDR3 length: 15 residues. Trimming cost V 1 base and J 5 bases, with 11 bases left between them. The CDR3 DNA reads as TGTGCCAGCAGCTTAGTAATCGGGCCAACCGGGGAGCTGTTTTTT. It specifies CASSLVIGPTGELFF.